Sequencing of this TCR beta chain was carried out in a study of blood T cell repertoires in COVID-19. Background on the study: The samples span acute and convalescent COVID-19 from the United States, Italy and Spain.

In the original analysis: For nucleated cells, counts were estimated from reference gene primer amplification. Generated by immunoSEQ multiplex PCR, the TCRdb table keeps only in-frame clones and is missing some. For V, J and clone size, that table is used; D and trimming come from the DNA. The data hold about 270,000 clones, with approximately 90% observed a single time. In regard to this clone: The same CDR3 also results from other DNA sequences found in this sample.

Individuals aged roughly 18 to 95 years were recruited from around 22 US areas. Participants classified as exposed had met a COVID-19 case within 2 weeks before study entry. This clonotype was obtained from a man between 35 and 55 years old who had been exposed to COVID-19. Sequencing was done on a sample of PBMCs or T cells enriched from blood (not recorded which).

CDR3 region: CASSLESSYEQYF. CDR3 DNA sequence: TGTGCCAGCAGTTTAGAGAGCTCTTACGAGCAGTACTTC. This chain joins TRBV28 and TRBJ2-7; D gene ambiguous. The CDR3 contains 13 residues. Germline V gene sequence: CDR1 MDHEN, CDR2 SYDVKM. V was cut by 2 bases and J by 4 bases, with 9 bases left in between.